These 21 T cell receptor beta chains were sequenced from one sample in a study of blood T cell repertoires in COVID-19. Profiled with immunoSEQ multiplex PCR; TCRdb holds only in-frame clones, not every one. The repertoire includes about 180,000 clones, roughly 81% of them detected once, and about 11% sits in the top ten. Sequencing was performed on peripheral blood. The receptors stem from a woman of 80 years or more with COVID-19, enrolled during active disease.

The rearrangement joins TRBV16 to TRBJ1-2; weak D call: TRBD1 (5 bases). This CDR3 spans 18 amino acids. The germline gives CDR1 KGHSY, CDR2 FQNENV. The V end was cut by 0 bases, the J end by 4 bases, with 21 bases between. The CDR3 bases are TGTGCCAGCAGCCAATCAATATTCCGGGGCCCCGGGGGCTATGGCTACACCTTC. Amino acid sequence: CASSQSIFRGPGGYGYTF.

The chain employs TRBV29-1 and TRBJ1-2; tentative D call: TRBD1 (5 bases). Germline V gene data show CDR1 as SQVTM and CDR2 as ANQGSEA. V was cut by 6 bases and J by 7 bases, with 12 bases left in between. The CDR3 covers 11 residues. CDR3 amino acids: CSVLTGGGYTF. Written as DNA, the CDR3 is TGCAGCGTATTGACGGGGGGTGGCTACACCTTC.

This clone came up many times. The CDR3 DNA sequence: TGTGCCAGCGCTGAGACTAACTACAATGAGCAGTTCTTC. Its translation: CASAETNYNEQFF. The chain joins TRBV12-3 or TRBV12-4 to TRBJ2-1; D may be TRBD2 (5 bases). V was trimmed by 8 bases and J by 3 bases, leaving 11 bases between them. CDR3 size: 13 residues.

The V and J genes are TRBV6-1 and TRBJ2-1; D gene unclear. Germline V gene sequence: CDR1 MNHNS, CDR2 SASEGT. V was trimmed by 2 bases and J by 1 base, leaving 6 bases between them. The CDR3 covers 14 residues. CDR3 amino acids: CASSERPSYNEQFF. Written as DNA, the CDR3 is TGTGCCAGCAGTGAACGTCCTTCCTACAATGAGCAGTTCTTC.

This chain links TRBV5-4 with TRBJ1-2, with 10 bases that match TRBD1. This CDR3 has 13 residues. The junction had 7 bases not matched to a gene; V was cut back by 6 bases and J by 8 bases. CDR1 is SGHNT and CDR2 is YYREEE in the germline V gene (reference sequence). The CDR3 coding sequence is TGTGCCAGCAACCGGGACAGGGGAGAAGGCTACACCTTC. It is translated as CASNRDRGEGYTF.

The chain uses TRBV7-8 and TRBJ2-7; a possible D gene is TRBD2 (6 bases). Trimming took off 2 bases at V and 3 bases at J, with 8 bases between the two ends. Germline CDR1 reads SGHVS; CDR2 reads FQNEAQ. The CDR3 has 13 amino acids. CDR3 sequence reads: CASSLTSNYEQYF. The CDR3, as DNA: TGTGCCAGCAGCTTAACTAGCAACTACGAGCAGTACTTC. Full variable domain (outside the CDR3, taken from reference TRBV7-8 and TRBJ2-7): GAGVSQSPRYKVAKRGQDVALRCDPISGHVSLFWYQQALGQGPEFLTYFQNEAQLDKSGLPSDRFFAERPEGSVSTLKIQRTQQEDSAVYLCASSLTSNYEQYFGPGTRLTVT.

This clone was observed once. The chain links TRBV6-6 to TRBJ2-7, with TRBD1 matching over 9 bases. This CDR3 has 15 amino acids. The V gene end was trimmed by 6 bases and the J gene end by 1 base; junction bases not matched to a gene: 7. Germline CDR1 reads MNHNY; CDR2 reads SVGAGI (reference sequence). The CDR3 DNA reads as TGTGCCAGCAGCCAAGGACAGGGGTTATCCTACGAGCAGTACTTC. Its protein product is CASSQGQGLSYEQYF.

This clone showed up just a few times. For the CDR3, the DNA is TGTGCCAGCAGCCAAGATGCCCCTAATGGCGGGAGGGCCAGGGAGCTGTTTTTT. Translated: CASSQDAPNGGRARELFF. V gene TRBV4-2 combines with J gene TRBJ2-2; 9 bases are shared with TRBD2. The germline V gene has CDR1 LGHNA and CDR2 YNFKEQ. This CDR3 is 18 amino acids long. V was clipped by 0 bases and J by 9 bases; unmatched bases: 14.

The chain carries TRBV29-1 and TRBJ2-3; 13 bases are shared with TRBD2. CDR1 SQVTM and CDR2 ANQGSEA come from the germline V gene. The CDR3 is made up of 14 amino acids. The ends lost 5 bases at V and 4 bases at J; junction bases unmatched: 3. The CDR3 DNA follows: TGCAGCGTTACGGGACTAGCGGGACCAGATACGCAGTATTTT. This encodes CSVTGLAGPDTQYF.

The rearrangement uses TRBV6-6 and TRBJ2-4, with a tentative D call TRBD1 (6 bases). The V end was cut by 8 bases, the J end by 7 bases, with 9 bases between. CDR1 MNHNY and CDR2 SVGAGI come from the germline V gene (reference sequence). This CDR3 contains 11 residues. The CDR3 sequence is CASEGVNIQYF. The CDR3 coding sequence is TGTGCCAGCGAGGGGGTTAACATTCAGTACTTC.

This chain connects TRBV11-2 to TRBJ1-3; 7 nucleotides align to TRBD1. This CDR3 has 15 residues. J was trimmed by 5 bases and V by 5 bases; bases with no gene match: 9. Germline V gene lookup returns CDR1 SGHAT and CDR2 FQNNGV. In DNA form, the CDR3 reads TGTGCCAGCAGCCAAACAGGGGCCCGAAGAAACACCATATATTTT. It is translated as CASSQTGARRNTIYF.

The genes are TRBV18 and TRBJ1-2; 8 nucleotides align to TRBD1. This CDR3 contains 15 residues. Unmatched junction bases numbered 10, after V lost 5 bases and J lost 5 bases. Germline V gene sequence: CDR1 KGHSH, CDR2 LQKENI. The CDR3 sequence is CASSSTGVDGYGYTF. The CDR3 nucleotides read TGTGCCAGCTCATCGACAGGGGTTGATGGGTATGGCTACACCTTC.

The chain is built from TRBV3-1 (or the pseudogene TRBV3-2) and TRBJ1-2; weak D call: TRBD1 (5 bases). Germline CDR1 reads LGHDT; CDR2 reads YNNKEL (reference sequence). This CDR3 is 15 amino acids long. Trimming left V 0 bases short and J 4 bases short, with 12 bases between. The CDR3 DNA is TGTGCCAGCAGCCAAGATATGGGGGGACCCTATGGCTACACCTTC. Amino acid sequence: CASSQDMGGPYGYTF.

This rearrangement joins TRBV7-6 to TRBJ2-5; 11 nucleotides line up with TRBD1. Germline trimming cut 0 bases from V and 5 bases from J; bases unmatched to any gene: 5. The germline V gene encodes CDR1 SGHVS and CDR2 FNYEAQ. This CDR3 comprises 16 residues. The CDR3 here is CASSLAGQGAGETQYF. The CDR3 DNA follows: TGTGCCAGCAGCTTAGCTGGACAGGGGGCCGGGGAGACCCAGTACTTC.

This chain joins TRBV6-5 and TRBJ1-2; 7 nucleotides line up with TRBD1. The ends lost 7 bases at V and 3 bases at J; junction bases unmatched: 8. The CDR3 contains 14 residues. Germline V gene data show CDR1 as MNHEY and CDR2 as SVGAGI. CDR3 amino acids: CASIGRQGHYGYTF. DNA for the CDR3: TGTGCCAGCATCGGTCGACAGGGCCACTATGGCTACACCTTC.

The chain joins TRBV29-1 to TRBJ2-7; TRBD1 aligns across 8 bases. Germline values: CDR1 SQVTM, CDR2 ANQGSEA. The V segment lost 6 bases and the J segment 5 bases; nucleotides outside the gene matches: 6. The CDR3 has 12 residues. CDR3 coding DNA: TGCAGCGTAACCAGGGGGCGCGACGAGCAGTACTTC. It codes for CSVTRGRDEQYF.

The J gene is TRBJ1-1, the V gene TRBV4-3; no firm D call. V lost 0 bases, J lost 4 bases, and 12 bases lay in between. This CDR3 is built from 15 residues. Germline V CDR1 and CDR2: LGHNA, YSLEER. The DNA of the CDR3 is TGCGCCAGCAGCCAAGATGCACGGGTGGGCACTGAAGCTTTCTTT. It yields the protein CASSQDARVGTEAFF.

The chain is built from TRBV5-1 and TRBJ2-7; TRBD2 matches 10 bases. The V gene's germline CDR1 is SGHRS and CDR2 YFSETQ. Trimming took 3 bases from V and 3 from J; bases not matched to a gene: 3. The CDR3 runs 14 residues. The CDR3, as DNA: TGCGCCAGCAGCTCTAGCGGGAGTCTCTACGAGCAGTACTTC. Translation gives CASSSSGSLYEQYF.

This clone showed up just once. Other DNA sequences from this sample encode an identical CDR3 as well. This rearrangement joins TRBV2 to TRBJ2-7; TRBD1 might be the D (5 bases). Trimming cost V 6 bases and J 4 bases, with 10 bases left between them. The germline V gene has CDR1 SNHLY and CDR2 FYNNEI. The CDR3 covers 12 residues. CDR3 nucleotide sequence: TGTGCCAGCAGCCGCGACAGTTACGAGCAGTACTTC. This sequence encodes CASSRDSYEQYF.

The J gene is TRBJ2-6, the V gene TRBV10-1; D unclear. The V gene's germline CDR1 is WNHNN and CDR2 SYGVQD (reference sequence). This CDR3 has 15 residues. The ends were cut back, 2 bases at V and 0 bases at J, with 5 bases in the middle. CDR3 region: CASSEKRSGANVLTF. The CDR3 nucleotides are TGCGCCAGCAGTGAGAAGCGCTCTGGGGCCAACGTCCTGACTTTC.

J is TRBJ2-1 and V is TRBV19; TRBD2 agrees at 10 bases. The CDR3 runs 16 residues. The J segment lost 3 bases and the V segment lost 3 bases, leaving 5 bases of the junction unmatched. Germline CDR1 is LNHDA and CDR2 is SQIVND (reference sequence). CDR3 loop: CASSIGGTSVYNEQFF. The CDR3 coding sequence is TGTGCCAGTAGTATTGGGGGGACTAGCGTCTACAATGAGCAGTTCTTC.